This TCR beta chain was sequenced for a study of blood T cells in healthy people across ages. Study information: Template switching captured about one barcoded beta molecule per two T cells. Study-wide results and limits: A strong correlation was found between TCR beta diversity and the percentage of naive T cells.

This clonotype was seen a handful of times. Its specificity is not known. V shed 7 bases and J 3 bases; nucleotides not matched to a gene: 10. The CDR3 spans 15 residues. Germline V lookup: CDR1 SGHRS, CDR2 YFSETQ. A sample-barcoded 5' primer and a J-beta primer mix were used in a second PCR of about 6 to 11 cycles. TCRdb itself ran the 5' RACE reads through MiXCR, one entry per CDR3 protein. The table records around 1,700,000 distinct CDR3 sequences, approximately 28% of them present only once. This receptor was taken from a woman younger than 45 in good health. The rearrangement uses TRBV5-1 and TRBJ1-2, with TRBD1 identical over 9 bases. The sequenced material came from blood. Here the CDR3 reads CASYDRGGADYGYTF. The DNA of the CDR3 is TGCGCCAGCTACGACAGGGGGGGCGCGGACTATGGCTACACCTTC.